These 30 T cell receptor beta chains originate from one sample sequenced in a study of blood T cells in healthy people across ages. A sample-barcoded 5' primer and a J-beta primer mix were used in a second PCR of roughly 7 to 11 cycles. TCRdb reprocessed the 5' RACE reads via MiXCR and lists one record per CDR3 protein. The sample includes hundreds of thousands of distinct CDR3 sequences, around half of them seen just once. The specimen sequenced was blood. The receptors shown here come from a man at least 80 years old in good health.

J is TRBJ2-1 and V is TRBV12-3 or TRBV12-4; D possibly uses TRBD1 or TRBD2 (5 bases each). Deletions cut 7 bases from V and 9 bases from J, with 13 bases between. There are 12 residues in the CDR3. In DNA, the CDR3 is TGTGCCAGCACCATCCCAGGGAGTGAGCAGTTCTTC. Encoded protein: CASTIPGSEQFF.

The V call is TRBV2, the J call TRBJ1-1; tentatively, D is TRBD1 (6 bases). Germline loops: CDR1 SNHLY, CDR2 FYNNEI. Trimming removed 3 bases from V and 4 bases from J, with 12 bases in between. The CDR3 sequence is 14 residues long. CDR3 DNA: TGTGCCAGCAGTGACGCTATACAGGGCACTGAAGCTTTCTTT. Translation: CASSDAIQGTEAFF.

This clonotype came up once. The chain is built from TRBV7-2 and TRBJ2-7; 8 bases are a match to TRBD1. Trimming at V came to 1 base and at J to 2 bases, leaving 10 bases not matched to a gene. The CDR3 contains 17 residues. Germline CDR1 SGHTA, CDR2 FQGNSA. The CDR3 spells CASSLGRGRGSPYEQYF. The CDR3 bases are TGTGCCAGCAGCTTAGGCAGGGGGCGCGGTAGCCCCTACGAGCAGTACTTC.

This clonotype was counted between two and nine times. J is TRBJ1-6 and V is TRBV7-2; the D is unclear. V shed 5 bases and J shed 6 bases, with 17 bases lying between them. The CDR3 sequence is 16 residues long. Germline V lookup: CDR1 SGHTA, CDR2 FQGNSA. The CDR3 DNA is TGTGCCAGCAGCGAACGACTCCCGGGCCCTAATTCACCCCTCCACTTT. This gives the protein CASSERLPGPNSPLHF.

Worth noting for this clonotype: This sequence may be a read error, since a much larger clone differs from it by one base. This likely comes from a read error, as the CDR3 has no conserved phenylalanine or tryptophan at its end. The J gene is TRBJ2-5, the V gene TRBV7-3, with TRBD2 matching over 9 bases. The ends lost 2 bases at V and 0 bases at J; junction bases unmatched: 4. Germline V gene sequence: CDR1 SGHTA, CDR2 FQGTGA. The CDR3 contains 16 residues. CDR3 bases: TGTGCCAGCAGCTTAGGGAGCGGGAGGAACCAAGAGACCCAGTACTTG. This encodes CASSLGSGRNQETQYL.

A note on this clonotype: Mismatch with germline at one junction end may stem from a read error. This chain connects TRBV2 to TRBJ2-3; D unclear. Germline V CDR1 and CDR2: SNHLY, FYNNEI. CDR3 length: 15 amino acids. This CDR3 reads CAGSGLDGRTDTQYF. In DNA, the CDR3 is TGTGCCGGCAGTGGGCTTGACGGTCGCACAGATACGCAGTATTTT.

This clonotype was seen more than once but under ten times. Written as DNA, the CDR3 is TGCAGTGCTAGAGGATCGACTAGCGGGAGCGACGAGCAGTACTTC. This sequence encodes CSARGSTSGSDEQYF. The chain carries TRBV20-1 and TRBJ2-7; 12 nucleotides match TRBD2. The germline V gene encodes CDR1 DFQATT and CDR2 SNEGSKA (reference sequence). This CDR3 region has 15 residues. Trimming cost V 1 base and J 5 bases; bases outside gene matches: 6.

This clonotype was seen a handful of times. The J gene is TRBJ2-1, the V gene TRBV29-1, with a tentative D call TRBD2 (6 bases). Deletions cut 5 bases from V and 8 bases from J, with 13 bases between. This CDR3 has 12 amino acids. Germline V CDR1 and CDR2: SQVTM, ANQGSEA. The CDR3 reads CSVFTPGDEQFF. CDR3 sequence (DNA): TGCAGCGTTTTTACCCCGGGGGATGAGCAGTTCTTC.

This clonotype was detected many times. The rearrangement joins TRBV7-2 to TRBJ1-2; D possibly corresponds to TRBD1 (6 bases). Germline V gene sequence: CDR1 SGHTA, CDR2 FQGNSA. This CDR3 spans 15 amino acids. V was clipped by 0 bases and J by 5 bases, with 13 bases between them. In DNA form, the CDR3 reads TGTGCCAGCAGCTTAGCAGGACAGACCCTTTATGGCTACACCTTC. It specifies CASSLAGQTLYGYTF.

The rearrangement uses TRBV28 and TRBJ1-2; TRBD1 is a possible D gene (6 bases). The CDR3 is 13 amino acids. Trimming removed 6 bases at V and 8 bases at J, with 16 bases between. Germline lookup yields CDR1 MDHEN and CDR2 SYDVKM. The CDR3 reads CASRDTGKGGYTF. The CDR3, as DNA: TGTGCCAGCAGGGACACAGGGAAAGGCGGCTACACCTTC.

The CDR3: CSVRGALIQETQYF. The CDR3 bases are TGCAGTGTTAGGGGGGCCCTTATCCAAGAGACCCAGTACTTC. The rearrangement uses TRBV20-1 and TRBJ2-5; D may be TRBD1 or TRBD2 (6 bases each). The ends were cut back, 7 bases at V and 1 base at J, with 16 bases in the middle. Germline CDR1 DFQATT, CDR2 SNEGSKA (reference sequence). CDR3 length: 14 amino acids.

The rearrangement uses TRBV30 and TRBJ2-7; D gene unclear. Germline CDR1 reads GTSNPN; CDR2 reads SVGIG (reference sequence). V lost 5 bases to trimming and J lost 3 bases, with 8 bases between them. The CDR3 totals 11 residues. CDR3 bases: TGTGCCTGGGCATCTTTCTACGAGCAGTACTTC. This translates into CAWASFYEQYF. The full variable domain, with the rest looked up from reference TRBV30 and TRBJ2-7, is SQTIHQWPATLVQPVGSPLSLECTVEGTSNPNLYWYRQAAGRGLQLLFYSVGIGQISSEVPQNLSASRPQDRQFILSSKKLLLSDSGFYLCAWASFYEQYFGPGTRLTVT.

The chain employs TRBV5-6 and TRBJ2-5, with 8 nucleotides matching TRBD1. The ends lost 2 bases at V and 1 base at J; junction bases unmatched: 10. CDR1 and CDR2 (germline): SGHDT, YYEEEE. CDR3 length equals 17 residues. The CDR3 is CASSFWDRNLPQETQYF. CDR3 DNA sequence: TGTGCCAGCAGCTTTTGGGACAGGAACCTCCCCCAAGAGACCCAGTACTTC.

The rearrangement joins TRBV5-1 to TRBJ2-2; 7 nucleotides align to TRBD2. With 4 bases clipped from V and 7 bases from J, the junction kept 13 bases outside the gene matches. The CDR3 sequence is 16 residues long. Per germline, CDR1 SGHRS and CDR2 YFSETQ. CDR3 sequence: CASSKGTNGRIGELFF. The DNA of the CDR3 is TGCGCCAGCAGCAAAGGGACTAACGGGAGAATCGGGGAGCTGTTTTTT.

The chain joins TRBV21-1 to TRBJ1-4; TRBD1 reflects the table's D call only, with no check against the DNA. TRBV21-1 is labeled a pseudogene. CDR3 size: 16 residues. The CDR3 spells CASSKVKGAASEKLFF. CDR3 sequence (DNA): TGTGCCAGCAGCAAAGTAAAAGGGGCGGCAAGTGAAAAACTGTTTTTT.

This chain joins TRBV29-1 and TRBJ1-2, with a possible D match to TRBD1 (6 bases). The CDR3 is 14 amino acids. V lost 1 base, J lost 4 bases, and 13 bases lay in between. Germline V CDR1 and CDR2: SQVTM, ANQGSEA. The CDR3 nucleotides read TGCAGCGTTGAAGGACTAGGACAGCGCTATGGCTACACCTTC. It is translated as CSVEGLGQRYGYTF.

This chain uses TRBV24-1 with TRBJ2-1; D is unresolved. CDR1 and CDR2 from the germline V gene are KGHDR and SFDVKD. The CDR3 length is 12 residues. V was trimmed by 6 bases and J by 5 bases, leaving 7 bases between them. CDR3 residues: CATSSLNNEQFF. For the CDR3, the DNA is TGTGCCACCAGTTCACTCAACAATGAGCAGTTCTTC.

As concerns this clonotype: The junction does not match germline at one end; this may be a read error. V gene TRBV28 combines with J gene TRBJ1-6; tentatively, D is TRBD1 (6 bases). In germline, CDR1 is MDHEN, CDR2 SYDVKM. CDR3 length equals 14 residues. This CDR3 reads CASNNRVNNSPLHF. The DNA for the CDR3 is TGTGCCAGCAACAACAGGGTGAATAATTCGCCCCTCCACTTT.

This clonotype was seen only a few times. DNA of the CDR3: TGCAGTGCTAGAGAACTTCCCGGGGCCCAGTACTTC. The encoded protein is CSARELPGAQYF. The J gene is TRBJ2-5, the V gene TRBV20-1; weak D call: TRBD2 (5 bases). Germline loops: CDR1 DFQATT, CDR2 SNEGSKA (reference sequence). V lost 0 bases to trimming and J lost 9 bases, with 11 bases between them. The CDR3 length is 12 residues.

In regard to this clonotype: This sequence may be a read error, since a much larger clone differs from it by one base. This chain's CDR3 is CSARDFTGLYNEQYF. The CDR3 region has the DNA TGCAGTGCTAGAGATTTTACCGGGCTTTACAATGAGCAGTACTTC. This chain joins TRBV20-1 and TRBJ2-7; D call uncertain. This CDR3 spans 15 amino acids. Trimming removed 0 bases at V and 7 bases at J, with 19 bases between. Germline-derived CDR1 and CDR2 are DFQATT and SNEGSKA (reference sequence).

CDR3 in DNA: TGCAGCGTCATCCCCAATAGCAGGAGCAACTATAGGCGAGAGACCCAGTACTTC. This translates into CSVIPNSRSNYRRETQYF. This chain connects TRBV29-1 to TRBJ2-5, with no clear D. This CDR3 is built from 18 residues. V lost 6 bases and J lost 4, with 30 bases in between. CDR1 SQVTM and CDR2 ANQGSEA come from the germline V gene.

The V call is TRBV2, the J call TRBJ2-5; D uncertain. The end of the DNA is better explained by TRBJ2-7, so the J call may be wrong. The CDR3 consists of 12 residues. From germline, CDR1 is SNHLY and CDR2 FYNNEI. The CDR3 protein is CASDNGYDEQYF. In DNA form, the CDR3 reads TGTGCCTCCGATAACGGGTATGACGAGCAGTACTTC.

Comments on this clonotype: At one end, the junction sequence differs from germline, possibly due to a read error. The chain links TRBV14 to TRBJ2-6; perhaps TRBD2 as D (6 bases). The CDR3 has 13 residues. Germline values: CDR1 SGHDN, CDR2 FVKESK. CDR3 protein: CASSPRGANVLTF. The DNA of the CDR3 is TGTGCCAGCAGCCCCCGCGGGGCCAACGTCCTGACCTTC.

This clonotype was observed many times. The chain links TRBV3-1 to TRBJ2-1; D possibly corresponds to TRBD1 (5 bases). This CDR3 comprises 14 residues. V was shortened by 4 bases and J by 3 bases, with 10 bases between the two germline ends. Germline values: CDR1 LGHDT, CDR2 YNNKEL (reference sequence). CDR3 sequence: CASSLLQGYNEQFF. For the CDR3, the DNA is TGTGCCAGCAGCCTGTTGCAGGGCTACAATGAGCAGTTCTTC.

CDR3 amino acids: CASSPMRVTSTDTQYF. In nucleotides, the CDR3 is TGTGCCAGCAGCCCCATGAGGGTCACAAGCACAGATACGCAGTATTTT. The gene calls are TRBV7-2 and TRBJ2-3; a weak D match, TRBD2 (5 bases). Germline lookup yields CDR1 SGHTA and CDR2 FQGNSA. This CDR3 region has 16 residues. V lost 5 bases and J lost 0, with 15 bases in between.

This chain uses TRBV7-2 with TRBJ1-4; D is perhaps TRBD1 (5 bases). The germline CDR1 and CDR2 sequences are SGHTA and FQGNSA. V dropped 5 bases and J dropped 7 bases, with 17 bases sitting between them. This CDR3 has 15 amino acids. CDR3 sequence (DNA): TGTGCCAGCAGCCCGGGCGGGGCCGGATTTGAAAAACTGTTTTTT. Residues: CASSPGGAGFEKLFF.

The V call is TRBV29-1, the J call TRBJ2-1; unclear D gene. The germline V gene encodes CDR1 SQVTM and CDR2 ANQGSEA. CDR3 length equals 11 residues. Trimming pared 7 bases from V and 9 bases from J, leaving 13 bases between. The CDR3 DNA follows: TGCAGCGGTGCAATGGCTACTGAGCAGTTCTTC. Protein product: CSGAMATEQFF.

Turning to this clonotype: This clone may be a read error of a much larger clone one base away. CDR3 region: CASSGYNGRTYEQYF. The CDR3 nucleotides are TGTGCCAGCAGTGGATATAACGGACGGACCTACGAGCAGTACTTC. V gene TRBV25-1 combines with J gene TRBJ2-7; D not resolved. CDR3 length: 15 residues. The V and J ends lost 4 bases and 2 bases respectively, with 15 bases between them. Germline CDR1 and CDR2: MGHDK and SYGVNS.

The rearrangement uses TRBV30 and TRBJ2-7, with D perhaps TRBD2 (6 bases). CDR1 is GTSNPN, CDR2 SVGIG, per germline (reference sequence). The CDR3 length is 13 residues. Trimming left V 8 bases short and J 0 bases short, with 14 bases between. The CDR3 DNA sequence: TGTGCCGCGGGGACGGAGAGCTCCTACGAGCAGTACTTC. Translation: CAAGTESSYEQYF. Using reference TRBV30 and TRBJ2-7 for the parts outside the CDR3, the full variable domain is SQTIHQWPATLVQPVGSPLSLECTVEGTSNPNLYWYRQAAGRGLQLLFYSVGIGQISSEVPQNLSASRPQDRQFILSSKKLLLSDSGFYLCAAGTESSYEQYFGPGTRLTVT.

The chain recombines TRBV10-3 with TRBJ1-5; maybe TRBD1 (6 bases). Between the trimmed V and J ends, which lost 3 bases and 5 bases, there was a span of 8 bases. Germline assignment: CDR1 ENHRY and CDR2 SYGVKD. The CDR3 loop spans 13 amino acids. This CDR3 is CAISDRGDQPQHF. The DNA of the CDR3 is TGTGCCATCAGTGACAGGGGAGATCAGCCCCAGCATTTT.